This T cell receptor beta chain was observed in a study of shared clonotypes between healthy human individuals. General observations from the study: It was observed that approximately 5% of naive CD4 clonotypes were shared across several donors.

Genomic DNA from each subset was divided evenly over several immunoSEQ plates. Per the original data handling: As immunoSEQ supplied junction-only sequences (without quality scores), filtering differed. Assay: immunoSEQ multiplex PCR; the TCRdb copy retains only in-frame clones and omits some. V and J calls and clone size are those listed in that table; D and trimming were worked out from the DNA. In the table there are about 690,000 clones, less than 95% of which are singletons. This clone occurred once. Antigen: not known. Looked up from germline, CDR1 is SEHNR and CDR2 is FQNEAQ (reference sequence). V shed 5 bases and J 7 bases; nucleotides not matched to a gene: 11. The CDR3 loop spans 15 amino acids.

The source material was memory CD8+ T cells from PBMCs. Subset in this sample: CD45RO+ cells pooled with CCR7-negative TemRA cells. The TCR was taken from a man in his late teens or twenties in good health. Some clones in this sample may be carry-over from other donors' samples. This chain uses TRBV7-9 with TRBJ2-7; TRBD1 agrees at 10 bases. In DNA form, the CDR3 reads TGTGCCAGCAGCACCCGGACAGGGGGGCTCGAAGAGCAGTACTTC. It yields the protein CASSTRTGGLEEQYF.